This T cell receptor (beta chain) stems from a study of T cells after yellow fever vaccination. Overall study context: Low-cell-number fractions were prepared with SMART-Seq v4 Ultra Low Input. Study-wide results and caveats: Repertoires sorted by FACS could include abundant clonotypes that are contaminants from the bulk population. A small proportion of clonotypes was detected in both the CD4 and CD8 compartments. Detected again after the booster were most primary-vaccination clones, at 95% to 98% CD4 and nearly 90% CD8.

In TCRdb, the 5' RACE reads were re-called with MiXCR into one record per CDR3 protein. The data contain approximately 90,000 distinct CDR3 sequences, approximately 12% of them seen just once; the ten biggest clones take up around 23%. The germline gives CDR1 MNHEY, CDR2 SVGAGI. This CDR3 contains 15 residues. With 5 bases removed from V and 3 bases from J, the gap between germline ends came to 17 bases. The V gene is TRBV6-5, the J gene TRBJ2-7; tentatively, D is TRBD1 or TRBD2 (6 bases each). The TCR was taken from a young man who received the YFV17D yellow fever vaccine. The sample consisted of CD8+ T cells not binding an NS4B(214-222) dextramer, sorted from PBMCs, taken 20 to 25 days after the first yellow fever vaccination. CDR3 DNA: TGTGCCAGCAGTCACGGAGGAGGGGGGTTCTACGAGCAGTACGTC. It yields the protein CASSHGGGGFYEQYV.